This T cell receptor (beta chain) was identified in a study of blood T cell repertoires in COVID-19. Study-level information: The United States, Italy and Spain supplied acute and convalescent COVID-19 samples. Sources were T cells, B-cell-depleted T cells, or PBMCs; the material itself was cDNA or gDNA.

How the authors handled the data: Counts of nucleated cells, estimated from reference gene primer amplification, were obtained. Clones were sequenced by immunoSEQ multiplex PCR, and TCRdb holds only the in-frame ones, with some missing. V and J calls and clone size come straight from that table; D and trimming were deduced from the DNA. Here the sample spans roughly 300,000 clones, around 87% being singletons. The trim removed 4 bases at V and 6 bases at J, leaving 8 bases unmatched. Germline loops: CDR1 SGHRS, CDR2 YFSETQ. This CDR3 has 16 residues. This clonotype was obtained from a woman aged 50 to 60 who had recovered from COVID-19. This rearrangement joins TRBV5-1 to TRBJ2-2, with 11 bases lining up with TRBD2. The sequencing sample was made of peripheral blood. The CDR3 is CASSRRLAGNSGELFF. Here the CDR3 DNA reads TGCGCCAGCAGCCGTAGACTAGCGGGGAATTCCGGGGAGCTGTTTTTT.